This section outlines one T cell receptor (beta chain) sequence together with its context. Assay: immunoSEQ multiplex PCR; the TCRdb copy retains only in-frame clones and omits some. The profile covers under 40,000 clones, with around 87% appearing a single time and under 4.5% taken by the ten largest. The germline V gene encodes CDR1 WNHNN and CDR2 SYGVQD (reference sequence). After removal of 3 bases from V and 5 bases from J, the junction contained 3 bases not matched to a gene. This CDR3 comprises 14 residues. This sample is part of a study of PD-L1 blockade in urothelial cancer. J is TRBJ2-3 and V is TRBV10-1, with TRBD1 identical over 9 bases. Source: PBMCs, taken around atezolizumab (anti-PD-L1) treatment. This clonotype was sampled from a man aged 45 to 65 with urothelial cancer. This CDR3 reads CASSEGTGLDTQYF. CDR3 sequence (DNA): TGCGCCAGCAGTGAAGGGACAGGGTTAGATACGCAGTATTTT.